This T cell receptor (beta chain) was sequenced for a study of blood T cell repertoires in COVID-19. Study information: The samples span acute and convalescent COVID-19 from the United States, Italy and Spain.

As processed by the authors: Reference gene primers were amplified, and this amplification served to estimate nucleated cell counts. Using immunoSEQ multiplex PCR, the repertoire was profiled, and TCRdb retains in-frame clones only, with some absent. From that table come the V and J calls and clone size; the DNA was used to work out D and trimming. The sample lists more than 130,000 clones; roughly 90% were seen once. This clonotype was obtained from a man aged 45 to 65 with active or convalescent COVID-19. Sequenced sample: peripheral blood.

CDR3 in amino acids: CASSQVGQGVYGYTF. For the CDR3, the DNA is TGTGCCAGCAGCCAAGTCGGACAGGGCGTCTATGGCTACACCTTC. J is TRBJ1-2 and V is TRBV4-2; 8 bases are a match to TRBD1. Germline CDR1 LGHNA, CDR2 YNFKEQ. The CDR3 runs 15 residues. V was pared by 1 base and J by 4 bases, with 5 bases of the junction left unmatched.